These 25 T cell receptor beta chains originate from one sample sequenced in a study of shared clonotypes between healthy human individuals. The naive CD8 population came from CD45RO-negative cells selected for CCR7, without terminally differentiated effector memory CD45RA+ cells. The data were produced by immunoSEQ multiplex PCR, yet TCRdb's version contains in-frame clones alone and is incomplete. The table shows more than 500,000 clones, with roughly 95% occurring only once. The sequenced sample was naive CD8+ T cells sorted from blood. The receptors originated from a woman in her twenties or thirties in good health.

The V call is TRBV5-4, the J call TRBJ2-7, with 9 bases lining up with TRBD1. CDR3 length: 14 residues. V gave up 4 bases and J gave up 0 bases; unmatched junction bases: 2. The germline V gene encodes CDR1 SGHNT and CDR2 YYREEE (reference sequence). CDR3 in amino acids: CASSMDRGSYEQYF. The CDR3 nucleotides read TGTGCCAGCAGCATGGACAGGGGCTCCTACGAGCAGTACTTC. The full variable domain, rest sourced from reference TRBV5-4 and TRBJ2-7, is ETGVTQSPTHLIKTRGQQVTLRCSSQSGHNTVSWYQQALGQGPQFIFQYYREEENGRGNFPPRFSGLQFPNYSSELNVNALELDDSALYLCASSMDRGSYEQYFGPGTRLTVT.

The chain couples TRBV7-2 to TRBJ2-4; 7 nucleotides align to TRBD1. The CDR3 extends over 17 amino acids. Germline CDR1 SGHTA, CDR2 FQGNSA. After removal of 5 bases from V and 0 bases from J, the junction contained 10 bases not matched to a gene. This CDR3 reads CASSTRDSPVAKNIQYF. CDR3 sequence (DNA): TGTGCCAGCAGCACAAGGGACAGCCCGGTAGCCAAAAACATTCAGTACTTC.

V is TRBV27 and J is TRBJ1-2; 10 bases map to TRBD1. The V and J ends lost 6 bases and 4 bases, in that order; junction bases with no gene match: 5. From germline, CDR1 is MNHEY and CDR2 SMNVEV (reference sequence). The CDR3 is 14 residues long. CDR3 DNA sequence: TGTGCCAGCAGCCCGGGACAGGGGTTCTATGGCTACACCTTC. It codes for CASSPGQGFYGYTF.

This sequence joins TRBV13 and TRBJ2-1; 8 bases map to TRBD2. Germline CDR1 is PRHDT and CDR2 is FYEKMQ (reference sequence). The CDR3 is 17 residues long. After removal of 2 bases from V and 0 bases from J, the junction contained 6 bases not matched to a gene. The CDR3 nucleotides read TGTGCCAGCAGCTTAAATAAGCGGGGGAGCTCCTACAATGAGCAGTTCTTC. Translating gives CASSLNKRGSSYNEQFF.

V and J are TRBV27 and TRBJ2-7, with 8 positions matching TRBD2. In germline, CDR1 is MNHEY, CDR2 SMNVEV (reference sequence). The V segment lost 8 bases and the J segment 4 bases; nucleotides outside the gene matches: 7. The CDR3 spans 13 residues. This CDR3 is CASARGGLYEQYF. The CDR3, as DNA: TGTGCCAGCGCCCGGGGGGGGCTATACGAGCAGTACTTC.

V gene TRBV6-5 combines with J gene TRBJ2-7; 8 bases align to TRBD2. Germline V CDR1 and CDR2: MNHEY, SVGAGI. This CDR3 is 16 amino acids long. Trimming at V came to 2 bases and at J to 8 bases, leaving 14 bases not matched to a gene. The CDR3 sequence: CASSYMRAGELLQQYF. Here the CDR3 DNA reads TGTGCCAGCAGTTACATGCGAGCGGGAGAACTATTACAGCAGTACTTC.

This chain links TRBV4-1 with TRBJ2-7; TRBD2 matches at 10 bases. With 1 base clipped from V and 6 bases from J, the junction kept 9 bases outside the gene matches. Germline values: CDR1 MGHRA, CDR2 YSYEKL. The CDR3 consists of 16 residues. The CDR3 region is CASSQGLAGEFAEQYF. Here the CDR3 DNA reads TGCGCCAGCAGCCAAGGTCTAGCGGGAGAATTTGCCGAGCAGTACTTC.

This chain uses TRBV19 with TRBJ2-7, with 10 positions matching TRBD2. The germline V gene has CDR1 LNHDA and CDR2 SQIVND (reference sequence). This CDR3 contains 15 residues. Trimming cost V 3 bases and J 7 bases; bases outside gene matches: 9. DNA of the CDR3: TGTGCCAGTAGTATGATCTTAGCGGGAGGCCTAGAGCAGTACTTC. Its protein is CASSMILAGGLEQYF. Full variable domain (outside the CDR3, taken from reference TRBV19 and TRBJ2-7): DGGITQSPKYLFRKEGQNVTLSCEQNLNHDAMYWYRQDPGQGLRLIYYSQIVNDFQKGDIAEGYSVSREKKESFPLTVTSAQKNPTAFYLCASSMILAGGLEQYFGPGTRLTVT.

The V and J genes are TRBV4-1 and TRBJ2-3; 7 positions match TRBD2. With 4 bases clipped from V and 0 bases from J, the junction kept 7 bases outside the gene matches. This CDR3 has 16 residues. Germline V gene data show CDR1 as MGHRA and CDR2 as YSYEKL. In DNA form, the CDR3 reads TGCGCCAGCAGCCTGGGGGAGGGGATGAGCACAGATACGCAGTATTTT. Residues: CASSLGEGMSTDTQYF.

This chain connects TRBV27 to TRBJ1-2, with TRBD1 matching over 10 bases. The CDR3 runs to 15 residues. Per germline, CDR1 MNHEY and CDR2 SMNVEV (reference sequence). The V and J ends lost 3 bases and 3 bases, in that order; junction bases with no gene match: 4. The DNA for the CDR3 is TGTGCCAGCAGTTTCGGGACAGGGGTGGACTATGGCTACACCTTC. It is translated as CASSFGTGVDYGYTF.

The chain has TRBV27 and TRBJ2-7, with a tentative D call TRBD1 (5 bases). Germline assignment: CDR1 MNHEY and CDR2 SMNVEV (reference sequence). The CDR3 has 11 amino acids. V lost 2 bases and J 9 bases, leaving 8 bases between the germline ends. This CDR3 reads CASSLGALQYF. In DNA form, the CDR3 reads TGTGCCAGCAGTTTAGGGGCCCTGCAGTACTTC.

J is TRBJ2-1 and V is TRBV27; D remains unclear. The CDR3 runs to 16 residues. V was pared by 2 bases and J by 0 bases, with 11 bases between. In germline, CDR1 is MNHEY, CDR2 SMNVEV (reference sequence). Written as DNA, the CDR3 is TGTGCCAGCAGTTTAGCGGCCATAAGCTCCTACAATGAGCAGTTCTTC. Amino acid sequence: CASSLAAISSYNEQFF.

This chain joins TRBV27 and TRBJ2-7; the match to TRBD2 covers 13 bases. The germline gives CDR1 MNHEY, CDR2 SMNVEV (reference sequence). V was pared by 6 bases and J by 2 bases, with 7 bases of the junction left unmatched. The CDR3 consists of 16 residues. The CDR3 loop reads CASRFGLAGEAYEQYF. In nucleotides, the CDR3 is TGTGCCAGCAGATTTGGACTAGCGGGGGAAGCCTACGAGCAGTACTTC.

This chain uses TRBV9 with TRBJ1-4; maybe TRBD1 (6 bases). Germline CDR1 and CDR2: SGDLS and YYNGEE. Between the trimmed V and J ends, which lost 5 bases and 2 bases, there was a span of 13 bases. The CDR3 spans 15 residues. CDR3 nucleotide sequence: TGTGCCAGCAGAGCCACAGGGTCGACTAATGAAAAACTGTTTTTT. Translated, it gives CASRATGSTNEKLFF.

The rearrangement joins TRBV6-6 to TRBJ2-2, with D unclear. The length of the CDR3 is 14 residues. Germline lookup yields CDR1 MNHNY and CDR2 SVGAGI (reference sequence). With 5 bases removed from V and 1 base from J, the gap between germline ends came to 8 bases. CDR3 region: CASSTDLNTGELFF. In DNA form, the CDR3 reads TGTGCCAGCAGTACTGACTTGAACACCGGGGAGCTGTTTTTT.

The CDR3, as DNA: TGTGCCAGCAGTTTATACAGGGAAAACAATCAGCCCCAGCATTTT. Translating it yields CASSLYRENNQPQHF. This chain joins TRBV28 and TRBJ1-5; D is possibly TRBD1 (6 bases). This CDR3 has 15 amino acids. Germline V lookup: CDR1 MDHEN, CDR2 SYDVKM. Deletions cut 1 base from V and 3 bases from J, with 10 bases between.

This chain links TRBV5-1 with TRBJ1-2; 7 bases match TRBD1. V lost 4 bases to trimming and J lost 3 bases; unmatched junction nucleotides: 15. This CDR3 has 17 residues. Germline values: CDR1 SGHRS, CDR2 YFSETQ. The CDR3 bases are TGCGCCAGCAGCCTGGGACAAAAGGGAAGGGGGCACTATGGCTACACCTTC. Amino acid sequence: CASSLGQKGRGHYGYTF.

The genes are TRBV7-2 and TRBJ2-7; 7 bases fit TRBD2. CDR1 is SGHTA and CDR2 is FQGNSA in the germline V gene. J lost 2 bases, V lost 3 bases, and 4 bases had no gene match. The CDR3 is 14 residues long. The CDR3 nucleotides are TGTGCCAGCAGCTTCCAGCGGGACCCCTACGAGCAGTACTTC. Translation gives CASSFQRDPYEQYF.

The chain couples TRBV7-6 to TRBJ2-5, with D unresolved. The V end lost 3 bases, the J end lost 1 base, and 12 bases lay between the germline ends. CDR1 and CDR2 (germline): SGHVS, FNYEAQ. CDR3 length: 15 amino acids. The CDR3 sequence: CASSLGPRVQETQYF. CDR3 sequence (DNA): TGTGCCAGCAGCTTGGGCCCTAGGGTCCAAGAGACCCAGTACTTC.

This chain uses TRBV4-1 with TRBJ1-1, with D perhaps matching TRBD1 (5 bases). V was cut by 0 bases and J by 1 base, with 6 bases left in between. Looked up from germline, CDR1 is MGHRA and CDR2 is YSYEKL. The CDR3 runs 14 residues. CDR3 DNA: TGCGCCAGCAGCCAAGATGGACAGAACACTGAAGCTTTCTTT. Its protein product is CASSQDGQNTEAFF.

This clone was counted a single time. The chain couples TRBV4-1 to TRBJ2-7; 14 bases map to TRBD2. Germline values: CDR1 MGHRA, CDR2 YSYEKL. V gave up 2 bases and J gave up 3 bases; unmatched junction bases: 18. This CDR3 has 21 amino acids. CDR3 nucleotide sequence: TGCGCCAGCAGCCAAATTTTACTAATTCGGACTAGCGGGGGGCTGGACTACGAGCAGTACTTC. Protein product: CASSQILLIRTSGGLDYEQYF.

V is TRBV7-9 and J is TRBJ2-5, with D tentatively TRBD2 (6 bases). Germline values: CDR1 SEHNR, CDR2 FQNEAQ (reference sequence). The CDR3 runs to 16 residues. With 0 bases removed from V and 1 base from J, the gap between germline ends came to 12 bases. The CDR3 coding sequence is TGTGCCAGCAGCTTAGCGGGGGACTTCCCCCAAGAGACCCAGTACTTC. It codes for CASSLAGDFPQETQYF.

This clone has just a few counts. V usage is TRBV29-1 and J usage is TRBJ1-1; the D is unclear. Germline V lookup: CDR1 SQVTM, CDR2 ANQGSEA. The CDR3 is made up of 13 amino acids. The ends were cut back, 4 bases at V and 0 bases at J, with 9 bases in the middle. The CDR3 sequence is CSVGFPMNTEAFF. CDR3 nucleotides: TGCAGCGTTGGTTTTCCCATGAACACTGAAGCTTTCTTT. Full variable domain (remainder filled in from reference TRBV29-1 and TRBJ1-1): SAVISQKPSRDICQRGTSLTIQCQVDSQVTMMFWYRQQPGQSLTLIATANQGSEATYESGFVIDKFPISRPNLTFSTLTVSNMSPEDSSIYLCSVGFPMNTEAFFGQGTRLTVV.

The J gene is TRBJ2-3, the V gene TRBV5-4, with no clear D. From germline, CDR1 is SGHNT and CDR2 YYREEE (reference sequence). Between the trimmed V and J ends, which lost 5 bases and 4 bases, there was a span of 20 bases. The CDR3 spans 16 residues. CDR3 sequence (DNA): TGTGCCAGCAGTACCGAAGGACCTCCCGGATCAGATACGCAGTATTTT. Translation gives CASSTEGPPGSDTQYF.

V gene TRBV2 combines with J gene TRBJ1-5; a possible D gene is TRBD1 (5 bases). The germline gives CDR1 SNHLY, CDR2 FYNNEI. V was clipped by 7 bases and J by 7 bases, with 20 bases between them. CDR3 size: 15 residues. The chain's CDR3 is CASTGSRGAGQPQHF. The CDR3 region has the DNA TGTGCCAGCACGGGATCACGAGGGGCCGGACAGCCCCAGCATTTT. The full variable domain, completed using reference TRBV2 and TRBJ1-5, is EPEVTQTPSHQVTQMGQEVILRCVPISNHLYFYWYRQILGQKVEFLVSFYNNEISEKSEIFDDQFSVERPDGSNFTLKIRSTKLEDSAMYFCASTGSRGAGQPQHFGDGTRLSIL.